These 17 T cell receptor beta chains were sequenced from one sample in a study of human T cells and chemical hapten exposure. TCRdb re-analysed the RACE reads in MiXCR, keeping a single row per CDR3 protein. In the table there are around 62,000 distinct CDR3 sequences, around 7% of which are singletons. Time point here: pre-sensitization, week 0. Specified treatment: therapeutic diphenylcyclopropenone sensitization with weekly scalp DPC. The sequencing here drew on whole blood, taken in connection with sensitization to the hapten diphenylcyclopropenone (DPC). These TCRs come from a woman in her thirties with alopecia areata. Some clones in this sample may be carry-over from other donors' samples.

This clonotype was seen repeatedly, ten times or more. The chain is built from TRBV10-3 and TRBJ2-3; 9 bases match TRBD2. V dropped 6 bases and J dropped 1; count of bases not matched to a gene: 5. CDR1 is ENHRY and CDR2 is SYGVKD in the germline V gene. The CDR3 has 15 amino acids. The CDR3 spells CAIRQAGGRTDTQYF. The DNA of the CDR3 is TGTGCCATCAGGCAAGCGGGGGGACGCACAGATACGCAGTATTTT.

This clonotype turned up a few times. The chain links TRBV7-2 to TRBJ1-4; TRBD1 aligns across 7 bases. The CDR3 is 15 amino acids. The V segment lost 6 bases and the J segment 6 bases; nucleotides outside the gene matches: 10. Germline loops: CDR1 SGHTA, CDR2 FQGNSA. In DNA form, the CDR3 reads TGTGCCAGCAGAAAAGGGGGCGGGGTTGATGAAAAACTGTTTTTT. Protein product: CASRKGGGVDEKLFF.

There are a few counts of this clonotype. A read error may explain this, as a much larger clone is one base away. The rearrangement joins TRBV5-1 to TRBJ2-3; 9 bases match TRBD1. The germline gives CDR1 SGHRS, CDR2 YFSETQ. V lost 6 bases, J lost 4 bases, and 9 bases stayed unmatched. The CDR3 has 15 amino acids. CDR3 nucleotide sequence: TGCGCCAGCACACAGGGGGCCGTTTGTCCAGATACGCAGTATTTT. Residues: CASTQGAVCPDTQYF.

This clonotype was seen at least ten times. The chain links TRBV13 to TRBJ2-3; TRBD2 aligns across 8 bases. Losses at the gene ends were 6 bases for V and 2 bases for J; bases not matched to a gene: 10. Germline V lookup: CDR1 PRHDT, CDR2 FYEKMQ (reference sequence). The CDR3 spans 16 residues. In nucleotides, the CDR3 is TGTGCCAGCAGGCAACTTGGCGGGGGGTCCACAGATACGCAGTATTTT. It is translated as CASRQLGGGSTDTQYF.

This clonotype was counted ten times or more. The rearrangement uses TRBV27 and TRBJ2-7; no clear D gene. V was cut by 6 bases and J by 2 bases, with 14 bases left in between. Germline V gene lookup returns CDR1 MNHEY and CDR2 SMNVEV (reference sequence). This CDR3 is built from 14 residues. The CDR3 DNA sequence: TGTGCCAGCAGCCCCGGTATCGGAGCCTACGAGCAGTACTTC. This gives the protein CASSPGIGAYEQYF.

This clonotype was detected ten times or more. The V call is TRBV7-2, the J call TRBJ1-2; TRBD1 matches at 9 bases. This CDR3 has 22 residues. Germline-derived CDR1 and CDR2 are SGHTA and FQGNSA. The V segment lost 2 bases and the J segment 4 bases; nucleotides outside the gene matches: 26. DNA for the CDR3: TGTGCCAGCAGCTTACGAGCTACGGTGGTCGGGGACAGGGCTATTCGTGTCTATGGCTACACCTTC. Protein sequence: CASSLRATVVGDRAIRVYGYTF. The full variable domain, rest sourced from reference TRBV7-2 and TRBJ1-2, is GAGVSQSPSNKVTEKGKDVELRCDPISGHTALYWYRQSLGQGLEFLIYFQGNSAPDKSGLPSDRFSAERTGGSVSTLTIQRTQQEDSAVYLCASSLRATVVGDRAIRVYGYTFGSGTRLTVV.

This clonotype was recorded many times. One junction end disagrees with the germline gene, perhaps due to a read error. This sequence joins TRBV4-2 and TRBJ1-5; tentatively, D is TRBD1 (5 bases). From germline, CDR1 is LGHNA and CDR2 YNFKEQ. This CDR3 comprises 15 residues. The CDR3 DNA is TGCGCCAGCAGCCAAGTCCCGGGGGATCATCAGCCCCAGCATTTT. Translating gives CASSQVPGDHQPQHF.

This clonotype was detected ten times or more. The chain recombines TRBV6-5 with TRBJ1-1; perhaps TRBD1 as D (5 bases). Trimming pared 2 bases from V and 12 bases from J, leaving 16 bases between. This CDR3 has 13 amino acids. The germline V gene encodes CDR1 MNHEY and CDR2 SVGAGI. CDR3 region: CASSYGRGERSFF. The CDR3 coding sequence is TGTGCCAGCAGTTACGGAAGGGGTGAGCGATCTTTCTTT.

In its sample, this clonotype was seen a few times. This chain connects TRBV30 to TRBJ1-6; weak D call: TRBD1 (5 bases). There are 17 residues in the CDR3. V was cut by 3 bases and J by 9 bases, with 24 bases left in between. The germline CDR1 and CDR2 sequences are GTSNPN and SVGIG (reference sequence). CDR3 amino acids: CAWRPIERGVLFSPLHF. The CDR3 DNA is TGTGCCTGGAGGCCTATAGAGCGGGGGGTTCTTTTTTCACCCCTCCACTTT.

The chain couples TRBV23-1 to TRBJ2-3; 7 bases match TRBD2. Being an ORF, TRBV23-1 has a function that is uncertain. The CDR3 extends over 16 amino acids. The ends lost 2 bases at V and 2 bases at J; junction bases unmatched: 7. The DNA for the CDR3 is TGCGCCAGCAGTCAAGTGAAAGCGGGGTACACAGATACGCAGTATTTT. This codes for CASSQVKAGYTDTQYF.

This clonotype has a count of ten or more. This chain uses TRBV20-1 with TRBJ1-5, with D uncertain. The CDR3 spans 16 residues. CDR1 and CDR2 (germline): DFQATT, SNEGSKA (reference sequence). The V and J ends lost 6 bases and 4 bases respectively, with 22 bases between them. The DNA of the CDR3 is TGCAGTGCGCACGAAACCCACCGGGCCTCAAATCAGCCCCAGCATTTT. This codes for CSAHETHRASNQPQHF.

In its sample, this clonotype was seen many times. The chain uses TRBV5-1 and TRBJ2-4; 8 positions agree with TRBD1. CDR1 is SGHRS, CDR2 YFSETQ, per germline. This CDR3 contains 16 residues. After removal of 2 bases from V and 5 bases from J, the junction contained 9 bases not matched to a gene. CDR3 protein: CASSFTGGSKENIQYF. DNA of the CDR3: TGCGCCAGCAGCTTCACAGGGGGGAGTAAGGAAAACATTCAGTACTTC.

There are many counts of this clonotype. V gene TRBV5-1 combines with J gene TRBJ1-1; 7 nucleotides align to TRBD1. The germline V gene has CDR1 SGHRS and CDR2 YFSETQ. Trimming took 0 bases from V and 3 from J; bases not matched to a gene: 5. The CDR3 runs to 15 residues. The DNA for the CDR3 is TGCGCCAGCAGCTTGGTGGAGGGGGCGGACACTGAAGCTTTCTTT. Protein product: CASSLVEGADTEAFF.

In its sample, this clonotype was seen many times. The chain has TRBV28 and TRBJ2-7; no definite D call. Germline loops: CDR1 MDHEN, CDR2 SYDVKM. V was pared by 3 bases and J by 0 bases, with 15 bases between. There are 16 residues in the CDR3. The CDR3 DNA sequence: TGTGCCAGCAGTTTTCTCCCGGGCTATAGCTCCTACGAGCAGTACTTC. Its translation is CASSFLPGYSSYEQYF. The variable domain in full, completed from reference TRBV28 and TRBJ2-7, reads DVKVTQSSRYLVKRTGEKVFLECVQDMDHENMFWYRQDPGLGLRLIYFSYDVKMKEKGDIPEGYSVSREKKERFSLILESASTNQTSMYLCASSFLPGYSSYEQYFGPGTRLTVT.

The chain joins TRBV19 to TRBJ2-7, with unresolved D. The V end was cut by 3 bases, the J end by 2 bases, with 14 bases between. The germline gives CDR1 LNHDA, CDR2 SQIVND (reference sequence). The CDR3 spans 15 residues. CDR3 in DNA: TGTGCCAGTAGTATTGGCACCGGCCGGGCCTACGAGCAGTACTTC. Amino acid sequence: CASSIGTGRAYEQYF.

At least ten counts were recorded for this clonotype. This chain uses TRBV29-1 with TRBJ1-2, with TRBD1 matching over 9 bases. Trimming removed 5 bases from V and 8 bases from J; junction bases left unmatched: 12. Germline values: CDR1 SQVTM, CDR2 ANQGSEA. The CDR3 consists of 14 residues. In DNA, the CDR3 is TGCAGCGTTCTGTTTGGGGACAGGGCTGGAGGCTACACCTTC. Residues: CSVLFGDRAGGYTF. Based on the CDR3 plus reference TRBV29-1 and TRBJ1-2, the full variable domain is SAVISQKPSRDICQRGTSLTIQCQVDSQVTMMFWYRQQPGQSLTLIATANQGSEATYESGFVIDKFPISRPNLTFSTLTVSNMSPEDSSIYLCSVLFGDRAGGYTFGSGTRLTVV.

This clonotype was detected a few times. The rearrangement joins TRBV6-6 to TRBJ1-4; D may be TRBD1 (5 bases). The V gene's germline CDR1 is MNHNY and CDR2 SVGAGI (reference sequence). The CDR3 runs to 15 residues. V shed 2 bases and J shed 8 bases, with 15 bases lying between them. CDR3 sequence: CASSYSRARDEKLFF. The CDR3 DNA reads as TGTGCCAGCAGTTACAGTCGGGCCAGGGACGAAAAACTGTTTTTT.